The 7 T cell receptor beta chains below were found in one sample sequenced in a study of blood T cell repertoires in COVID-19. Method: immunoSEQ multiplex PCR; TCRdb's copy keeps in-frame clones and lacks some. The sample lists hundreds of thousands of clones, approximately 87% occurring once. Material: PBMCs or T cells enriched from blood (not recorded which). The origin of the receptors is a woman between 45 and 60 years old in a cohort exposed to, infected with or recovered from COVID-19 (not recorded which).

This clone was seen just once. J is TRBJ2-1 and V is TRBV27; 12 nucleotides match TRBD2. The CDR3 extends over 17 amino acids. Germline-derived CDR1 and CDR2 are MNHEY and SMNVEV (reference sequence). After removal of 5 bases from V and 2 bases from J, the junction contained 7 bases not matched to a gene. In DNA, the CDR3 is TGTGCCAGCAGTCTCAGACCTAGCGGGGGGGCCTACAATGAGCAGTTCTTC. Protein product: CASSLRPSGGAYNEQFF.

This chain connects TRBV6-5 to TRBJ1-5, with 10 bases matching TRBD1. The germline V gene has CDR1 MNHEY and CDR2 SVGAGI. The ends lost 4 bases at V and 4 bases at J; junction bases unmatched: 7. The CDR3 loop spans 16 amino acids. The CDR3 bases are TGTGCCAGCAGTTCCTTAGACAGGGGGCGGAATCAGCCCCAGCATTTT. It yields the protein CASSSLDRGRNQPQHF.

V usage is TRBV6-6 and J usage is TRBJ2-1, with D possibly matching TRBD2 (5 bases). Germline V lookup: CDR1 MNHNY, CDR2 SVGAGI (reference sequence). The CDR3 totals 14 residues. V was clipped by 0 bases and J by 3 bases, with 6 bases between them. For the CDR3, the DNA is TGTGCCAGCAGTTACTCGAGGGTCTACAATGAGCAGTTCTTC. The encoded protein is CASSYSRVYNEQFF.

CDR3 protein: CASSPDSNKNIQYF. The CDR3 DNA is TGCGCCAGCAGCCCGGACAGTAACAAAAACATTCAGTACTTC. V and J are TRBV4-3 and TRBJ2-4, with a possible D match to TRBD1 (6 bases). Germline assignment: CDR1 LGHNA and CDR2 YSLEER. CDR3 length: 14 residues. Between the trimmed V and J ends, which lost 4 bases and 3 bases, there was a span of 10 bases.

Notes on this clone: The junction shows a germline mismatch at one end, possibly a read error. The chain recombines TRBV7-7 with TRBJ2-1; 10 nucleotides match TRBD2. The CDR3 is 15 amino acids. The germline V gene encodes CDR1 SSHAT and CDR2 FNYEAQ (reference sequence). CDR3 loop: CASSSGTSARHEQFF. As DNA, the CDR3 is TGTGCTAGCAGCTCCGGGACTAGCGCTAGACATGAGCAGTTCTTC.

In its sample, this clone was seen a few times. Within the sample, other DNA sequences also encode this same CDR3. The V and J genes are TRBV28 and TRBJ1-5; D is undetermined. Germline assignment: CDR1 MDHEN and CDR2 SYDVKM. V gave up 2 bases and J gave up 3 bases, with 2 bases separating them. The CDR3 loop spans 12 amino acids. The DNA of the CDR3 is TGTGCCAGCAGTTTACTCAATCAGCCCCAGCATTTT. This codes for CASSLLNQPQHF.

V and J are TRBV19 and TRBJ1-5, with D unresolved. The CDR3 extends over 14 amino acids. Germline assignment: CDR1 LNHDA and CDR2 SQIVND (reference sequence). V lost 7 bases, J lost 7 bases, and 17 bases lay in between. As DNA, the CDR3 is TGTGCCAGTACTAAATGGTGGGGAGGACAGCCCCAGCATTTT. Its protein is CASTKWWGGQPQHF.